This T cell receptor beta chain was found in a study of blood T cell repertoires in COVID-19. In the study overall: The United States, Italy and Spain provided the acute and convalescent COVID-19 samples. PBMCs, B-cell-depleted T cells, or T cells were the source of the cDNA or gDNA that made up the material.

Germline V gives CDR1 SNHLY, CDR2 FYNNEI. This CDR3 spans 14 amino acids. The V and J ends lost 8 bases and 2 bases respectively, with 15 bases between them. In the study's own analysis: Estimated nucleated cell counts came from reference gene primer amplification. Repertoires were generated with immunoSEQ multiplex PCR, while TCRdb's copy carries only in-frame clones and drops some. The DNA gave D and trimming, while V, J and clone size come from that table. The repertoire holds 100,000 to 150,000 clones, with 60% to 80% as singletons. The receptor's source is a man in his sixties with acute or convalescent COVID-19. The rearrangement joins TRBV2 to TRBJ1-1; unclear D gene. Specimen: peripheral blood. The CDR3 reads CASLRGFENTEAFF. DNA of the CDR3: TGTGCCAGCCTACGCGGTTTTGAAAACACTGAAGCTTTCTTT.